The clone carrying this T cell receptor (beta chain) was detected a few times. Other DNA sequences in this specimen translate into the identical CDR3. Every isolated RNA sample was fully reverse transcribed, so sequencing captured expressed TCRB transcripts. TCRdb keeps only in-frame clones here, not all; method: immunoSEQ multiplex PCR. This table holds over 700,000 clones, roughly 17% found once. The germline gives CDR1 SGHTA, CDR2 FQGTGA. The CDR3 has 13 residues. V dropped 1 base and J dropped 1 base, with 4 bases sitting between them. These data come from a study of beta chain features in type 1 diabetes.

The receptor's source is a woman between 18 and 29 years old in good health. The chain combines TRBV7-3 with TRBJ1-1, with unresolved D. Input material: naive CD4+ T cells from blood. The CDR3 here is CASSLRGNTEAFF. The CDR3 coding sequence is TGTGCCAGCAGCTTAAGGGGGAACACTGAAGCTTTCTTT.